This TCR beta chain emerged from a study of T cell repertoires in cytomegalovirus infection. TCRdb called the reads again in MiXCR, with one record for every CDR3 protein. Counted here are about 52,000 distinct CDR3 sequences, around 20% occurring once; the ten biggest clones make up 55% to 65%. As to this clonotype: No antigen is known for it.

The CDR3 totals 14 residues. V was shortened by 4 bases and J by 5 bases, with 12 bases between the two germline ends. Germline lookup yields CDR1 SGHRS and CDR2 YFSETQ. This specimen was CD8+ T cells from cultured PBMCs, taken from culture after CMV antigen stimulation. The TCR was taken from a human donor in good health (CMV status not recorded). Some clones in this sample may be carry-over from other donors' samples. V usage is TRBV5-1 and J usage is TRBJ1-4; D not certain. CDR3 sequence: CASSGLQMNEKLFF. CDR3 bases: TGCGCCAGCAGCGGGTTACAGATGAATGAAAAACTGTTTTTT.